This passage covers 11 T cell receptor beta chains from one sample sequenced in a study of patients and donors after allogeneic stem cell transplantation. TCRdb re-analysed the RT-PCR reads in MiXCR, keeping a single row per CDR3 protein. The sample contains some 880,000 distinct CDR3 sequences, 15% to 20% of which appear only once. Material for sequencing was blood, either unsorted or a sorted T cell fraction (not recorded which). The source is a human donor who was either an allogeneic HSCT recipient or a stem cell or donor lymphocyte infusion donor (not recorded which). It is not recorded whose cells these are; they may come from a transplant donor.

V is TRBV7-8 and J is TRBJ1-1; D gene uncertain. Germline values: CDR1 SGHVS, CDR2 FQNEAQ. The CDR3 length is 14 residues. Trimming stripped 5 bases from V and 1 base from J, with 11 bases between. The CDR3 sequence: CASSLRAPNTEAFF. CDR3 nucleotide sequence: TGTGCCAGCAGCCTACGGGCTCCGAACACTGAAGCTTTCTTT.

This clonotype was found many times. The CDR3 DNA reads as TGTGCCAGCGGCATGAACACCGGGGAGCTGTTTTTT. As protein: CASGMNTGELFF. J is TRBJ2-2 and V is TRBV27; D unresolved. Germline V gene data show CDR1 as MNHEY and CDR2 as SMNVEV (reference sequence). Trimming took off 8 bases at V and 1 base at J, with 5 bases between the two ends. The CDR3 extends over 12 amino acids.

The chain carries TRBV6-1 and TRBJ2-4, with 10 bases matching TRBD2. After removal of 6 bases from V and 8 bases from J, the junction contained 13 bases not matched to a gene. CDR3 length equals 16 residues. Germline values: CDR1 MNHNS, CDR2 SASEGT. The DNA for the CDR3 is TGTGCCAGCAGCCGGGCGAGCGGGGGGGACTTGGACATTCAGTACTTC. Translation: CASSRASGGDLDIQYF.

This chain uses TRBV5-1 with TRBJ2-5; no firm D call. Germline CDR1 SGHRS, CDR2 YFSETQ. Between the trimmed V and J ends, which lost 0 bases and 3 bases, there was a span of 9 bases. The CDR3 has 14 residues. The CDR3, as DNA: TGCGCCAGCAGCTTGGGGGTGAAGGAAGAGACCCAGTACTTC. It is translated as CASSLGVKEETQYF. The variable domain in full, with the rest retrieved from reference TRBV5-1 and TRBJ2-5, is KAGVTQTPRYLIKTRGQQVTLSCSPISGHRSVSWYQQTPGQGLQFLFEYFSETQRNKGNFPGRFSGRQFSNSRSEMNVSTLELGDSALYLCASSLGVKEETQYFGPGTRLLVL.

This clonotype was counted a single time. CDR3 sequence: CASSHPSGGADTQYF. Written as DNA, the CDR3 is TGCGCCAGCAGCCATCCTAGCGGGGGGGCGGATACGCAGTATTTT. The chain couples TRBV4-3 to TRBJ2-3, with TRBD2 identical over 12 bases. CDR3 length: 15 residues. Losses at the gene ends were 3 bases for V and 6 bases for J; bases not matched to a gene: 4. CDR1 LGHNA and CDR2 YSLEER come from the germline V gene.

This clonotype appeared a few times. The chain joins TRBV15 to TRBJ2-7; the match to TRBD1 covers 9 bases. CDR3 size: 15 residues. V trimming: 1 base; J trimming: 6 bases; junction bases outside the gene matches: 7. Germline loops: CDR1 LNHNV, CDR2 YYDKDF (reference sequence). In DNA form, the CDR3 reads TGTGCCACCAGCAGAGGGGGACAGGGATTTCGCGAGCAGTACTTC. Protein sequence: CATSRGGQGFREQYF.

This clonotype was seen at least ten times. The rearrangement links TRBV2 to TRBJ2-7; D gene ambiguous. Germline V lookup: CDR1 SNHLY, CDR2 FYNNEI. The CDR3 totals 12 residues. V shed 4 bases and J shed 2 bases, with 6 bases lying between them. Written as DNA, the CDR3 is TGTGCCAGCAGTGGCCGAACCTACGAGCAGTACTTC. It codes for CASSGRTYEQYF. Combining the CDR3 with reference TRBV2 and TRBJ2-7 gives the whole variable domain EPEVTQTPSHQVTQMGQEVILRCVPISNHLYFYWYRQILGQKVEFLVSFYNNEISEKSEIFDDQFSVERPDGSNFTLKIRSTKLEDSAMYFCASSGRTYEQYFGPGTRLTVT.

This chain links TRBV6-5 with TRBJ2-1; D is undetermined. Looked up from germline, CDR1 is MNHEY and CDR2 is SVGAGI. This CDR3 comprises 13 residues. V was clipped by 2 bases and J by 3 bases, with 5 bases between them. The DNA of the CDR3 is TGTGCCAGCAGTTACGGGCTCTACAATGAGCAGTTCTTC. Translating gives CASSYGLYNEQFF.

This clonotype was counted many times. One junction end disagrees with the germline gene, perhaps due to a read error. The chain uses TRBV6-5 and TRBJ2-1, with 8 positions matching TRBD2. The CDR3 totals 14 residues. Germline CDR1 and CDR2: MNHEY and SVGAGI. CDR3 nucleotides: TGCGCCAGCAGCTACGGGGGGGCCTACAATGAGCAGTTCTTC. Protein product: CASSYGGAYNEQFF.

The chain links TRBV29-1 to TRBJ1-3; TRBD1 might be the D (5 bases). The germline V gene has CDR1 SQVTM and CDR2 ANQGSEA. CDR3 length: 16 residues. The V end lost 1 base, the J end lost 4 bases, and 17 bases lay between the germline ends. CDR3 DNA: TGCAGCGTTGAAGGAGTTGGGGCGGCTGGCGGAAACACCATATATTTT. Its protein product is CSVEGVGAAGGNTIYF.

The gene calls are TRBV4-1 and TRBJ2-7; the match to TRBD2 covers 7 bases. The V gene's germline CDR1 is MGHRA and CDR2 YSYEKL. Trimming took 6 bases from V and 0 from J; bases not matched to a gene: 8. CDR3 size: 15 residues. CDR3 sequence (DNA): TGCGCCAGCAGACCTCTCGGCGGGAGCTCCTACGAGCAGTACTTC. This translates into CASRPLGGSSYEQYF.